This TCR beta chain was captured in a study of cytomegalovirus exposure and HLA in healthy donors. As for the study in general: Most genotyped donors, approximately 77% of roughly 400, had Caucasian-associated genetic ancestry.

Regarding this clone: Its antigen is not identified.

This CDR3 is built from 14 residues. The V end lost 6 bases, the J end lost 2 bases, and 13 bases lay between the germline ends. Looked up from germline, CDR1 is MNHEY and CDR2 is SVGAGI. The PCR ran on 60 Vbeta and 13 Jbeta primers. Authors' processing steps: It was a later analysis that counted roughly 79 million unique TCR beta chains, of which about 10 million were shared. Data came from immunoSEQ multiplex PCR; TCRdb stores just in-frame clones and leaves some out. That table is the source of V, J and clone size, and D and trimming were worked out from the DNA. The profile shows about 130,000 clones, roughly 70% of them singletons. Broader study findings: Exclusion applied to some V segments, including TRBV6-2 and TRBV6-3, as they were indistinguishable.

This TCR derives from a middle-aged man in good health and CMV-seropositive. The chain links TRBV6-5 to TRBJ1-1, with D possibly being TRBD1 (6 bases). Sequencing was carried out using PBMCs. The CDR3 DNA is TGTGCCAGCAGACAGGGCGGGTCTAACACTGAAGCTTTCTTT. Translating it yields CASRQGGSNTEAFF.